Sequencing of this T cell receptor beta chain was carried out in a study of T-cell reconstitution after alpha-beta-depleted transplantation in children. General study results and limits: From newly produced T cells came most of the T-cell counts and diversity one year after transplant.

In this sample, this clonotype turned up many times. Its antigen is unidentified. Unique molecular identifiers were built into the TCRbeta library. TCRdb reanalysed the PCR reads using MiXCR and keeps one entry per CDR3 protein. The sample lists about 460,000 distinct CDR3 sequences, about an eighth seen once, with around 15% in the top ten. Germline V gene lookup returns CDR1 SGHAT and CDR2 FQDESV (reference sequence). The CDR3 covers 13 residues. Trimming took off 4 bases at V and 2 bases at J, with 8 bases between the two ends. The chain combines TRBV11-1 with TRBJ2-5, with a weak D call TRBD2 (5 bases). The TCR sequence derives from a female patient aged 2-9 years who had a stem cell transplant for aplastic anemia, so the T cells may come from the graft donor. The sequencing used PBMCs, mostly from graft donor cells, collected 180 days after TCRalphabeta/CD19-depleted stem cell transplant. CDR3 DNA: TGTGCCAGCAGCTACCCGGGACAAGAGACCCAGTACTTC. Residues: CASSYPGQETQYF.